This is a list of T cell receptor beta chains from one sample in a study of graft-versus-host responses after intestinal transplantation. Data came from immunoSEQ multiplex PCR; TCRdb stores just in-frame clones and leaves some out. The sample contains 60,000 to 75,000 clones, roughly nine tenths of which appear only once. The sample was ileum tissue, taken approximately 370 days after transplant. The receptors come from a human patient who received an intestinal transplant, so some T cells may come from the graft donor. CDR3s include the opening cysteine and the closing phenylalanine or tryptophan. The D gene is left open where the match is weak. Expanded clones are given a class, and other clones once, few, many or no size at all.

d_gene,v_gene,j_gene,abundance,CDR3aa,CDR3nt
-,TRBV6-1,TRBJ2-7,-,CASSEEHGTGQYF,TGTGCCAGCAGTGAAGAACATGGTACGGGGCAGTACTTC
-,TRBV6-5,TRBJ1-2,-,CASSPRDNYGYTF,TGTGCCAGCAGCCCCCGGGACAACTATGGCTACACCTTC
-,TRBV14,TRBJ2-2,-,CASSQETYTGELFF,TGTGCCAGCAGCCAAGAGACTTACACCGGGGAGCTGTTTTTT
TRBD2,TRBV28,TRBJ2-7,once,CASSFELAAYEQYF,TGTGCCAGCAGTTTCGAACTAGCGGCCTACGAGCAGTACTTC
TRBD1,TRBV5-1,TRBJ2-2,-,CASSFGTGYTGELFF,TGCGCCAGCAGCTTTGGGACAGGCTACACCGGGGAGCTGTTTTTT
-,TRBV18,TRBJ2-1,-,CASSPDALYNEQFF,TGTGCCAGCTCACCAGATGCATTGTACAATGAGCAGTTCTTC
TRBD1,TRBV15,TRBJ1-2,-,CATSTLSDRGYGYTF,TGTGCCACCAGCACCCTATCGGACAGGGGCTATGGCTACACCTTC
-,TRBV27,TRBJ2-7,-,CASSLRGGLYEQYF,TGTGCCAGCAGTTTAAGGGGGGGTCTCTACGAGCAGTACTTC
-,TRBV25-1,TRBJ1-1,-,CASSGGTEAFF,TGTGCCAGCAGCGGAGGCACTGAAGCTTTCTTT
-,TRBV4-1,TRBJ2-7,-,CASSQEPWGYEQYF,TGCGCCAGCAGCCAAGAACCCTGGGGCTACGAGCAGTACTTC
-,TRBV6-1,TRBJ2-7,-,CASSLLTGNYEQYF,TGTGCCAGCAGTCTCCTCACAGGGAACTACGAGCAGTACTTC
-,TRBV9,TRBJ1-2,-,CASSEQGLDGYTF,TGTGCCAGCAGTGAACAGGGTCTTGATGGCTACACCTTC
TRBD2,TRBV5-6,TRBJ2-5,-,CASSLGLAGETQYF,TGTGCCAGCAGCTTGGGACTAGCGGGAGAGACCCAGTACTTC
-,TRBV2,TRBJ2-1,-,CASRRIDPGAGNEQFF,TGTGCCAGCAGGCGCATCGATCCGGGGGCGGGCAATGAGCAGTTCTTC
TRBD2,TRBV14,TRBJ2-1,-,CASSQATGGYNEQFF,TGTGCCAGCAGCCAAGCGACGGGAGGGTACAATGAGCAGTTCTTC
TRBD1,TRBV6-6,TRBJ1-1,-,CASSYPTGDRKAFF,TGTGCCAGCAGTTACCCTACAGGGGATAGAAAAGCTTTCTTT
TRBD2,TRBV29-1,TRBJ2-7,-,CSVRGGSSYEQYF,TGCAGCGTTCGGGGAGGGAGCTCCTACGAGCAGTACTTC
TRBD2,TRBV4-1,TRBJ2-3,-,CASSQDRGLAGVTDTQYF,TGCGCCAGCAGCCAAGATAGGGGACTAGCGGGAGTCACAGATACGCAGTATTTT
-,TRBV6-6,TRBJ1-1,-,CASSYSWGNTEAFF,TGTGCCAGCAGTTACTCGTGGGGGAACACTGAAGCTTTCTTT
-,TRBV6-1,TRBJ1-2,-,CASSERNYGYTF,TGTGCCAGCAGTGAAAGAAACTATGGCTACACCTTC